The following is a TCR beta chain sequence with its context. The data are from a study of T-cell reconstitution after alpha-beta-depleted transplantation in children. Deletions cut 3 bases from V and 2 bases from J, with 17 bases between. The CDR3 runs 16 residues. CDR1 and CDR2 (germline): DFQATT, SNEGSKA (reference sequence). Preparing the TCRbeta library involved the use of unique molecular identifiers. Using its own MiXCR run on the PCR reads, TCRdb lists one record per CDR3 protein. The sample shows hundreds of thousands of distinct CDR3 sequences, about 14% of them seen only once. This clonotype was obtained from a human donor who donated a stem cell graft to a child with Fanconi anemia. This sample comprised PBMCs, obtained from the stem cell graft. The chain combines TRBV20-1 with TRBJ1-5; weak D call: TRBD1 (6 bases). The DNA of the CDR3 is TGCAGTGCTAGCCTGGGGGCAGTCGGAGGCAATCAGCCCCAGCATTTT. Its protein is CSASLGAVGGNQPQHF.